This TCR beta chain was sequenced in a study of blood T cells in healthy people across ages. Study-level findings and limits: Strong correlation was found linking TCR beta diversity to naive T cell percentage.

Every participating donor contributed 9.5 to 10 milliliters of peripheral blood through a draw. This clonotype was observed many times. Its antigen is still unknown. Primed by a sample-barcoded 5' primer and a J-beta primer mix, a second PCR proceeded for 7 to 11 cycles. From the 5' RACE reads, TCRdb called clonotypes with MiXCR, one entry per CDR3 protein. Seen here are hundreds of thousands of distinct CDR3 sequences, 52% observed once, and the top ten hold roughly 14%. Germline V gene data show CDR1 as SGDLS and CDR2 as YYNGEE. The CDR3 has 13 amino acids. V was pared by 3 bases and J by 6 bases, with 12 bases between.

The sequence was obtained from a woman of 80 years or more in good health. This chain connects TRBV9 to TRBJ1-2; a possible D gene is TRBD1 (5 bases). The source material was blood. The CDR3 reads CASSAGGGNGYTF. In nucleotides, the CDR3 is TGTGCCAGCAGCGCCGGGGGGGGGAATGGCTACACCTTC.